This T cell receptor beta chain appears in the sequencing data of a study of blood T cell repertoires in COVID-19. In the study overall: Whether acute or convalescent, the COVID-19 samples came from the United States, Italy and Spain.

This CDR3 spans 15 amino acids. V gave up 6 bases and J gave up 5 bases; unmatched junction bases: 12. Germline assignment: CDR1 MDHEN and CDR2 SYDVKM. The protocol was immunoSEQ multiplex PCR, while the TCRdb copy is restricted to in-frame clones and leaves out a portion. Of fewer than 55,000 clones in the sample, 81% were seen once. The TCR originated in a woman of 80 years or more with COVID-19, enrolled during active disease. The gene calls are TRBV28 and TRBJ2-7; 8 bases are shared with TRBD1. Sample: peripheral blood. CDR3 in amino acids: CASRVHDRGQNEQYF. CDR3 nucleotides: TGTGCCAGCAGAGTCCATGACAGGGGTCAAAACGAGCAGTACTTC. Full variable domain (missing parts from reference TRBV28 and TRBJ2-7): DVKVTQSSRYLVKRTGEKVFLECVQDMDHENMFWYRQDPGLGLRLIYFSYDVKMKEKGDIPEGYSVSREKKERFSLILESASTNQTSMYLCASRVHDRGQNEQYFGPGTRLTVT.